The clone carrying this T cell receptor (beta chain) was recorded many times. V dropped 4 bases and J dropped 0 bases, with 11 bases sitting between them. There are 15 residues in the CDR3. In germline, CDR1 is SGHAT, CDR2 FQNNGV. Each CDR3 protein is one row after TCRdb ran MiXCR on the RT-PCR reads. This table holds approximately 27,000 distinct CDR3 sequences, roughly 8% found once. This entry comes from a study of patients and donors after allogeneic stem cell transplantation. The V call is TRBV11-2, the J call TRBJ2-3; D remains unclear. The TCR comes from a human donor who was either an allogeneic HSCT recipient or a stem cell or donor lymphocyte infusion donor (not recorded which). It is not recorded whose cells these are; they may come from a transplant donor. The sequenced sample was blood, either unsorted or a sorted T cell fraction (not recorded which). The chain's CDR3 is CASSWVTSSTDTQYF. DNA for the CDR3: TGTGCCAGCAGCTGGGTTACCTCTAGCACAGATACGCAGTATTTT.